Listed below are T cell receptor beta chains from one sample, sequenced in a study of blood T cell repertoires in COVID-19. Sequencing used immunoSEQ multiplex PCR; TCRdb keeps in-frame clones, though not all of them. The profile shows some 380,000 clones, around 87% of them singletons. The specimen sequenced was PBMCs or T cells enriched from blood (not recorded which). The receptors derive from a man in his thirties or forties who had recovered from COVID-19. The CDR3 runs from the conserved cysteine through the conserved F or W. A D gene is named only where the DNA matches it firmly. Only part of the rows carry a size: once, few, many, or a class if the clone is expanded.

NA	TRBV9	TRBJ1-1	NA	CASSPGILPPDTEAFF	TGTGCCAGCAGTCCGGGGATACTCCCCCCGGACACTGAAGCTTTCTTT
NA	TRBV9	TRBJ2-4	NA	CASSVQGFGNIQYF	TGTGCCAGCAGCGTACAGGGATTCGGAAACATTCAGTACTTC
NA	TRBV10-3	TRBJ1-6	NA	CAISSTGRGGGSPLHF	TGTGCCATCAGCTCCACCGGCAGGGGCGGAGGTTCACCCCTCCACTTT
TRBD1	TRBV10-3	TRBJ1-1	NA	CAISQDRSGRAFF	TGTGCCATCAGCCAGGACAGGTCCGGACGAGCTTTCTTT
NA	TRBV19	TRBJ1-3	NA	CASSITGGGNTIYF	TGTGCCAGTAGTATCACGGGAGGAGGAAACACCATATATTTT
NA	TRBV29-1	TRBJ2-7	NA	CSAQGQGSYEQYF	TGCAGCGCCCAGGGCCAGGGCTCCTACGAGCAGTACTTC
NA	TRBV12-5	TRBJ2-4	NA	CASSVSAGKNIQYF	TGTGCTAGTTCAGTCTCGGCAGGCAAAAACATTCAGTACTTC
NA	TRBV12-5	TRBJ1-1	NA	CASGLNRVGLAFF	TGTGCTAGTGGGCTGAACAGGGTGGGCCTAGCTTTCTTT
TRBD1	TRBV7-9	TRBJ1-4	NA	CASSLFQGGEEKLFF	TGTGCCAGCAGCTTATTTCAGGGGGGCGAGGAAAAACTGTTTTTT
NA	TRBV21-1	TRBJ1-1	NA	CASSKSGTGKRANTEAFF	TGTGCCAGCAGCAAGAGCGGGACAGGGAAGCGAGCGAACACTGAAGCTTTCTTT
NA	TRBV7-8	TRBJ2-1	NA	CASSPRAYNEQFF	TGTGCCAGCAGCCCCCGGGCCTACAATGAGCAGTTCTTC
TRBD1	TRBV11-2	TRBJ2-2	NA	CASSEGANFGELFF	TGTGCCAGCAGCGAGGGGGCTAATTTCGGGGAGCTGTTTTTT
NA	TRBV7-9	TRBJ1-1	NA	CASSSGIHTEAFF	TGTGCCAGCAGTTCCGGGATCCACACTGAAGCTTTCTTT
TRBD1	TRBV9	TRBJ1-4	few	CASSRTGEASNEKLFF	TGTGCCAGCAGCAGGACAGGGGAGGCCTCTAATGAAAAACTGTTTTTT
NA	TRBV25-1	TRBJ2-7	NA	CASSLSGAREQYF	TGTGCCAGCAGCCTCTCAGGGGCCCGCGAGCAGTACTTC
TRBD2	TRBV7-8	TRBJ2-1	NA	CASSSSGGVYNEQFF	TGTGCCAGCAGCTCTAGCGGGGGTGTATACAATGAGCAGTTCTTC
TRBD1	TRBV30	TRBJ1-5	NA	CAWSIQGNQPQHF	TGTGCCTGGAGTATACAGGGGAATCAGCCCCAGCATTTT
NA	TRBV4-1	TRBJ1-6	NA	CASSLPGAGGSYNSPLHF	TGCGCCAGCAGCTTACCAGGTGCGGGGGGCTCCTATAATTCACCCCTCCACTTT
NA	TRBV6-5	TRBJ1-3	NA	CASSYDSSGNTIYF	TGTGCCAGCAGTTACGACAGCTCTGGAAACACCATATATTTT
TRBD1	TRBV7-8	TRBJ1-2	NA	CASSRDRVDYGYTF	TGTGCCAGCAGCAGGGACAGGGTGGACTATGGCTACACCTTC
TRBD1	TRBV6-5	TRBJ1-5	NA	CASRPGQGNQPQHF	TGTGCCAGCAGACCGGGACAGGGCAATCAGCCCCAGCATTTT